Below, 23 T cell receptor beta chains from the same sample are listed, as sequenced in a study of blood T cell repertoires in COVID-19. Only in-frame clones appear in the TCRdb table, and some are missing; sequencing was by immunoSEQ multiplex PCR. Among 150,000 or so clones listed, 70% to 80% were seen once. Sequencing input: peripheral blood. The receptors shown here come from a woman in her forties or fifties with active or convalescent COVID-19.

The CDR3 is CASSLGASGWVNNEQFF. Here the CDR3 DNA reads TGTGCCAGCAGTTTAGGGGCTAGCGGGTGGGTGAACAATGAGCAGTTCTTC. The chain carries TRBV28 and TRBJ2-1; TRBD2 matches 8 bases. Germline trimming cut 2 bases from V and 5 bases from J; bases unmatched to any gene: 11. CDR3 length: 17 amino acids. Germline lookup yields CDR1 MDHEN and CDR2 SYDVKM.

The chain couples TRBV12-5 to TRBJ2-3, with D perhaps matching TRBD1 (6 bases). The CDR3 runs to 16 residues. CDR1 and CDR2 (germline): LGHNT, FRNRAP. Trimming stripped 3 bases from V and 4 bases from J, with 17 bases between. This CDR3 reads CASGLGQSFGPDTQYF. CDR3 sequence (DNA): TGTGCTAGTGGTTTAGGACAGTCCTTTGGCCCAGATACGCAGTATTTT.

This clone has a single count. The gene calls are TRBV28 and TRBJ1-1; D remains unclear. V was cut by 5 bases and J by 1 base, with 11 bases left in between. The CDR3 loop spans 14 amino acids. CDR1 and CDR2 (germline): MDHEN, SYDVKM. Here the CDR3 DNA reads TGTGCCAGCAGTCCGTGGCGGGAGAACACTGAAGCTTTCTTT. Translating it yields CASSPWRENTEAFF.

The chain employs TRBV24-1 and TRBJ2-3; D possibly corresponds to TRBD1 (6 bases). The CDR3 covers 14 residues. Germline CDR1 is KGHDR and CDR2 is SFDVKD. V was clipped by 3 bases and J by 4 bases, with 10 bases between them. CDR3 sequence reads: CATSDPRGADTQYF. DNA of the CDR3: TGTGCCACCAGTGATCCCAGGGGAGCAGATACGCAGTATTTT.

This chain uses TRBV7-9 with TRBJ2-5, with TRBD2 matching 10 bases. Germline CDR1 SEHNR, CDR2 FQNEAQ (reference sequence). V was clipped by 5 bases and J by 0 bases; unmatched bases: 6. The CDR3 is 16 amino acids. The CDR3 reads CASSKVLAGYQETQYF. CDR3 in DNA: TGTGCCAGCAGCAAGGTACTAGCGGGATACCAAGAGACCCAGTACTTC.

In DNA, the CDR3 is TGTGCCAGCAGTTTCATAGGGGGCAGGTACGAGCAGTACTTC. Translation gives CASSFIGGRYEQYF. V is TRBV28 and J is TRBJ2-7, with 7 nucleotides matching TRBD1. Germline V gene lookup returns CDR1 MDHEN and CDR2 SYDVKM. V lost 3 bases, J lost 4 bases, and 6 bases stayed unmatched. The CDR3 is 14 residues long. Supplemented by reference TRBV28 and TRBJ2-7, the full variable domain reads DVKVTQSSRYLVKRTGEKVFLECVQDMDHENMFWYRQDPGLGLRLIYFSYDVKMKEKGDIPEGYSVSREKKERFSLILESASTNQTSMYLCASSFIGGRYEQYFGPGTRLTVT.

The chain links TRBV7-8 to TRBJ1-1; D unclear. In germline, CDR1 is SGHVS, CDR2 FQNEAQ. This CDR3 is 14 amino acids long. V lost 5 bases and J lost 1, with 11 bases in between. The CDR3 region has the DNA TGTGCCAGCAGCCCGGGTCTCGGGAACACTGAAGCTTTCTTT. Translated: CASSPGLGNTEAFF.

In its sample, this clone was seen a few times. CDR3 in amino acids: CASSQDGTAFWGNTIYF. The CDR3 coding sequence is TGCGCCAGCAGCCAAGATGGGACAGCGTTTTGGGGAAACACCATATATTTT. This sequence joins TRBV4-1 and TRBJ1-3, with 7 bases lining up with TRBD1. The CDR3 contains 17 residues. V gave up 0 bases and J gave up 4 bases; unmatched junction bases: 9. The germline V gene has CDR1 MGHRA and CDR2 YSYEKL.

The chain couples TRBV4-2 to TRBJ1-1, with D possibly being TRBD1 (5 bases). V gave up 0 bases and J gave up 1 base, with 15 bases separating them. This CDR3 is built from 17 residues. In germline, CDR1 is LGHNA, CDR2 YNFKEQ. The CDR3 spells CASSQDSLRGENTEAFF. CDR3 DNA: TGTGCCAGCAGCCAAGATTCCCTCCGGGGGGAGAACACTGAAGCTTTCTTT.

V is TRBV11-3 and J is TRBJ2-1; 10 nucleotides align to TRBD2. Germline lookup yields CDR1 SGHNT and CDR2 YENEEA. The V gene end was trimmed by 4 bases and the J gene end by 15 bases; junction bases not matched to a gene: 9. This CDR3 is 13 amino acids long. The CDR3 sequence is CASSSLAGGQRFF. CDR3 in DNA: TGTGCCAGCAGCTCGTTAGCGGGGGGCCAGAGGTTCTTC.

The chain combines TRBV6-4 with TRBJ2-6; TRBD1 might be the D (5 bases). This CDR3 contains 15 residues. CDR1 is MRHNA and CDR2 is SNTAGT in the germline V gene. V dropped 7 bases and J dropped 0 bases, with 10 bases sitting between them. DNA of the CDR3: TGTGCCAGCAAAGAAGACAGCTCTGGGGCCAACGTCCTGACTTTC. Translation gives CASKEDSSGANVLTF.

The rearrangement links TRBV5-5 to TRBJ2-2, with TRBD2 as a possible D gene (7 bases). This CDR3 spans 17 amino acids. Trimming left V 6 bases short and J 4 bases short, with 22 bases between. Germline-derived CDR1 and CDR2 are SGHKS and YYEKEE (reference sequence). This CDR3 reads CASIIAGGLRSTGELFF. The CDR3 DNA reads TGTGCCAGCATCATAGCCGGGGGGCTAAGAAGCACCGGGGAGCTGTTTTTT.

This clone has just a few counts. The rearrangement links TRBV4-3 to TRBJ2-7; 13 nucleotides agree with TRBD2. With V trimmed by 2 bases and J by 3 bases, 13 bases remained unmatched. CDR1 LGHNA and CDR2 YSLEER come from the germline V gene. The CDR3 is 19 residues long. The CDR3 DNA follows: TGCGCCAGCAGCCAATGGACTAGCGGGAGAGAGGGTTTAGGCTACGAGCAGTACTTC. This codes for CASSQWTSGREGLGYEQYF.

The J gene is TRBJ2-5, the V gene TRBV12-5; TRBD1 is a possible D gene (5 bases). CDR1 LGHNT and CDR2 FRNRAP come from the germline V gene. The V and J ends lost 6 bases and 5 bases respectively, with 19 bases between them. CDR3 length: 15 residues. CDR3: CASGPLDSIRETQYF. The CDR3, as DNA: TGTGCTAGTGGCCCTCTTGACAGCATCCGGGAGACCCAGTACTTC.

The CDR3 coding sequence is TGTGCCAGTAGTGTAATTAGCGGGGGGACAGATACGCAGTATTTT. As protein: CASSVISGGTDTQYF. The chain combines TRBV19 with TRBJ2-3; 10 bases are a match to TRBD2. This CDR3 region has 15 residues. In germline, CDR1 is LNHDA, CDR2 SQIVND (reference sequence). After removal of 5 bases from V and 3 bases from J, the junction contained 5 bases not matched to a gene.

The chain links TRBV4-2 to TRBJ2-1, with a tentative D call TRBD2 (6 bases). There are 17 residues in the CDR3. CDR1 is LGHNA and CDR2 is YNFKEQ in the germline V gene. V lost 0 bases and J lost 4, with 16 bases in between. The CDR3 nucleotides are TGTGCCAGCAGCCAAGAGGGTCGGGAGTTTCGATACAATGAGCAGTTCTTC. Its translation: CASSQEGREFRYNEQFF.

The gene calls are TRBV11-3 and TRBJ2-1; 9 bases are a match to TRBD2. This CDR3 has 16 amino acids. Per the germline V gene, CDR1 is SGHNT and CDR2 is YENEEA. V lost 5 bases, J lost 6 bases, and 11 bases stayed unmatched. In DNA form, the CDR3 reads TGTGCCAGCAGCCTCAGGAGCGGGGGGCTCTCCAATGAGCAGTTCTTC. This translates into CASSLRSGGLSNEQFF.

As regards this clone: This sequence is one base from a far larger clone and is likely a read error. This chain uses TRBV3-1 (or the pseudogene TRBV3-2) with TRBJ1-1; 8 nucleotides align to TRBD1. The length of the CDR3 is 15 residues. The J segment lost 4 bases and the V segment lost 4 bases, leaving 8 bases of the junction unmatched. Germline V lookup: CDR1 LGHDT, CDR2 YNNKEL (reference sequence). For the CDR3, the DNA is TGTGCCAGCAGCCTCGGACAGGGAGGGTTCACTGAAGCTTTCTTT. This encodes CASSLGQGGFTEAFF.

This clone was detected only a few times. V usage is TRBV5-8 and J usage is TRBJ1-2, with D possibly matching TRBD1 (6 bases). Trimming cost V 4 bases and J 0 bases, with 16 bases left between them. The CDR3 has 16 residues. In germline, CDR1 is SGHTS, CDR2 YDEGEE. As DNA, the CDR3 is TGTGCCAGCAGCGAACAGGGATATGTAGCTAACTATGGCTACACCTTC. Translation: CASSEQGYVANYGYTF.

This chain links TRBV6-6 with TRBJ2-1, with 7 bases aligning to TRBD2. Germline CDR1 reads MNHNY; CDR2 reads SVGAGI (reference sequence). V trimming: 2 bases; J trimming: 4 bases; junction bases outside the gene matches: 8. The CDR3 spans 16 residues. The CDR3: CASSYPATGGYNEQFF. DNA for the CDR3: TGTGCCAGCAGTTACCCCGCTACCGGGGGGTACAATGAGCAGTTCTTC.

The count of this clone is one. The J gene is TRBJ1-5, the V gene TRBV7-2; tentatively, D is TRBD1 (6 bases). The CDR3 spans 17 residues. Germline V CDR1 and CDR2: SGHTA, FQGNSA. V was shortened by 5 bases and J by 1 base, with 18 bases between the two germline ends. CDR3 coding DNA: TGTGCCAGCAGCCCTAGAGGGGGTACGGGGAGCAATCAGCCCCAGCATTTT. This gives the protein CASSPRGGTGSNQPQHF.

This rearrangement joins TRBV4-3 to TRBJ2-2; 7 nucleotides match TRBD2. There are 17 residues in the CDR3. The germline V gene encodes CDR1 LGHNA and CDR2 YSLEER. V lost 1 base to trimming and J lost 3 bases; unmatched junction nucleotides: 8. The CDR3 nucleotides read TGCGCCAGCAGCCAAGCGAGTGGGGCGGGGGACACCGGGGAGCTGTTTTTT. It encodes CASSQASGAGDTGELFF.

The chain is built from TRBV19 and TRBJ2-5; TRBD1 matches at 8 bases. The CDR3 extends over 16 amino acids. V shed 0 bases, J shed 5 bases, and the junction held 8 bases outside the gene matches. Looked up from germline, CDR1 is LNHDA and CDR2 is SQIVND (reference sequence). CDR3: CASSIDRHRGFETQYF. CDR3 sequence (DNA): TGTGCCAGTAGTATAGATCGGCACAGGGGGTTCGAGACCCAGTACTTC.